The 29 T cell receptor beta chains listed next were all sequenced from one sample in a study of blood T cell repertoires in COVID-19. Measured with immunoSEQ multiplex PCR; TCRdb has only the in-frame clones, and not every one. This table holds approximately 33,000 clones, roughly 78% found once. Sequenced material: peripheral blood. All receptors derive from a man between 65 and 85 years old with acute or convalescent COVID-19.

The CDR3 DNA reads TGTGCCAGCAGCTCCGGGATAAATAATTACAATGAGCAGTTCTTC. Encoded protein: CASSSGINNYNEQFF. V gene TRBV7-2 combines with J gene TRBJ2-1, with a possible D match to TRBD2 (5 bases). This CDR3 is 15 amino acids long. V lost 4 bases and J lost 4, with 14 bases in between. Per the germline V gene, CDR1 is SGHTA and CDR2 is FQGNSA.

This chain connects TRBV5-1 to TRBJ2-7; possibly TRBD2 for D (5 bases). The CDR3 is 16 amino acids. Per germline, CDR1 SGHRS and CDR2 YFSETQ. V was cut by 0 bases and J by 2 bases, with 15 bases left in between. The CDR3 here is CASSLVEGNQAYEQYF. The CDR3 bases are TGCGCCAGCAGCTTGGTTGAGGGTAACCAGGCCTACGAGCAGTACTTC.

The chain carries TRBV6-2 or TRBV6-3 and TRBJ2-5, with 8 bases that match TRBD2. J lost 10 bases, V lost 6 bases, and 4 bases had no gene match. The CDR3 contains 11 residues. Germline loops: CDR1 MNHEY, CDR2 SVGEGT. CDR3 in DNA: TGTGCCAGCAGCCTGGGACTAGACCAGTACTTC. Its translation is CASSLGLDQYF.

The genes are TRBV5-6 and TRBJ2-5, with 7 positions matching TRBD1. The V segment lost 3 bases and the J segment 7 bases; nucleotides outside the gene matches: 9. The V gene's germline CDR1 is SGHDT and CDR2 YYEEEE. This CDR3 is built from 14 residues. The CDR3 sequence is CASSSPGTEVTQYF. The CDR3 DNA reads TGTGCCAGCAGCTCACCCGGGACAGAGGTGACCCAGTACTTC.

The chain employs TRBV6-2 or TRBV6-3 and TRBJ1-3; TRBD1 aligns across 8 bases. Losses at the gene ends were 6 bases for V and 7 bases for J; bases not matched to a gene: 8. This CDR3 comprises 14 residues. Germline assignment: CDR1 MNHEY and CDR2 SVGEGT. Here the CDR3 reads CASSGQGVRNTIYF. CDR3 sequence (DNA): TGTGCCAGCAGCGGACAGGGCGTGAGGAACACCATATATTTT.

The chain links TRBV7-2 to TRBJ2-3, with a weak D call TRBD2 (6 bases). The CDR3 extends over 16 amino acids. The ends were cut back, 5 bases at V and 5 bases at J, with 20 bases in the middle. Germline loops: CDR1 SGHTA, CDR2 FQGNSA. The CDR3 is CASSLTGSPVVDTQYF. The CDR3, as DNA: TGTGCCAGCAGCCTCACCGGGAGCCCGGTGGTAGATACGCAGTATTTT. Looking up the rest from reference TRBV7-2 and TRBJ2-3 gives the full variable domain: GAGVSQSPSNKVTEKGKDVELRCDPISGHTALYWYRQSLGQGLEFLIYFQGNSAPDKSGLPSDRFSAERTGGSVSTLTIQRTQQEDSAVYLCASSLTGSPVVDTQYFGPGTRLTVL.

This clone occurred a few times. The V and J genes are TRBV24-1 and TRBJ1-4; 11 bases are a match to TRBD1. Losses at the gene ends were 3 bases for V and 8 bases for J; bases not matched to a gene: 7. This CDR3 region has 16 residues. From germline, CDR1 is KGHDR and CDR2 SFDVKD. The CDR3 loop is CATSDARTGGNEKLFF. The CDR3 coding sequence is TGTGCCACCAGTGATGCCCGGACAGGGGGCAACGAAAAACTGTTTTTT.

The V call is TRBV7-2, the J call TRBJ1-1; possible D gene TRBD1, 6 bases. Deletions cut 3 bases from V and 5 bases from J, with 13 bases between. The CDR3 runs to 14 residues. Germline-derived CDR1 and CDR2 are SGHTA and FQGNSA. This CDR3 is CASSLRQAWTEAFF. CDR3 DNA: TGTGCCAGCAGCTTGCGACAGGCGTGGACTGAAGCTTTCTTT.

The rearrangement joins TRBV6-6 to TRBJ1-1, with 8 bases that match TRBD1. Unmatched junction bases numbered 0, after V lost 5 bases and J lost 4 bases. Germline loops: CDR1 MNHNY, CDR2 SVGAGI (reference sequence). The CDR3 sequence is 12 residues long. CDR3 sequence reads: CASSTGGTEAFF. The CDR3 coding sequence is TGTGCCAGCAGTACAGGGGGCACTGAAGCTTTCTTT.

This clone was counted a single time. The V call is TRBV28, the J call TRBJ1-2, with D possibly being TRBD1 (6 bases). Germline V gene sequence: CDR1 MDHEN, CDR2 SYDVKM. The CDR3 is 14 amino acids. Trimming left V 7 bases short and J 4 bases short, with 16 bases between. The chain's CDR3 is CASTLGGVTYGYTF. CDR3 bases: TGTGCCAGCACATTAGGGGGGGTGACCTATGGCTACACCTTC.

This chain links TRBV3-1 (or the pseudogene TRBV3-2) with TRBJ1-3; D is perhaps TRBD1 (6 bases). The V gene's germline CDR1 is LGHDT and CDR2 YNNKEL (reference sequence). V was shortened by 1 base and J by 8 bases, with 9 bases between the two germline ends. The CDR3 spans 13 residues. This CDR3 reads CASSQVQGDTIYF. The DNA of the CDR3 is TGTGCCAGCAGCCAAGTACAGGGAGACACCATATATTTT.

The J gene is TRBJ1-3, the V gene TRBV7-9; D is unclear. CDR1 SEHNR and CDR2 FQNEAQ come from the germline V gene (reference sequence). With 1 base removed from V and 0 bases from J, the gap between germline ends came to 7 bases. The CDR3 has 15 residues. The DNA of the CDR3 is TGTGCCAGCAGCTTAGAGCTGATCTCTGGAAACACCATATATTTT. As protein: CASSLELISGNTIYF.

There are a few counts of this clone. The chain recombines TRBV24-1 with TRBJ2-7; 11 bases align to TRBD2. Unmatched junction bases numbered 0, after V lost 3 bases and J lost 3 bases. Germline lookup yields CDR1 KGHDR and CDR2 SFDVKD. CDR3 size: 14 residues. The CDR3 sequence: CATSDGLAGYEQYF. Written as DNA, the CDR3 is TGTGCCACCAGTGATGGACTAGCGGGCTACGAGCAGTACTTC.

V is TRBV18 and J is TRBJ1-2; 7 bases are a match to TRBD1. The CDR3 is made up of 15 amino acids. J gave up 11 bases and V 3 bases, and 15 bases lay outside the gene matches. The germline CDR1 and CDR2 sequences are KGHSH and LQKENI. The CDR3, as DNA: TGTGCCAGCTCACCGTATCAGGACGTCAGGGGGATTTACACCTTC. Encoded protein: CASSPYQDVRGIYTF.

The genes are TRBV7-2 and TRBJ2-7, with TRBD1 matching 8 bases. Germline CDR1 reads SGHTA; CDR2 reads FQGNSA. V trimming: 5 bases; J trimming: 3 bases; junction bases outside the gene matches: 12. The CDR3 sequence is 16 residues long. The CDR3 spells CASSPRPGQGHYEQYF. The DNA for the CDR3 is TGTGCCAGCAGCCCCAGGCCCGGACAGGGCCACTACGAGCAGTACTTC.

This sequence joins TRBV5-4 and TRBJ2-6; D is possibly TRBD2 (6 bases). The CDR3 has 14 amino acids. Germline V lookup: CDR1 SGHNT, CDR2 YYREEE (reference sequence). Trimming removed 7 bases at V and 3 bases at J, with 11 bases between. The CDR3 protein is CASAADYGANVLTF. The DNA for the CDR3 is TGTGCCAGCGCGGCGGACTATGGGGCCAACGTCCTGACTTTC.

This CDR3 reads CATGGAKKMNTGELFF. The CDR3 coding sequence is TGTGCCACAGGCGGGGCGAAAAAAATGAACACCGGGGAGCTGTTTTTT. The chain has TRBV19 and TRBJ2-2; a weak D match, TRBD2 (6 bases). Germline V gene sequence: CDR1 LNHDA, CDR2 SQIVND (reference sequence). This CDR3 is 16 amino acids long. V lost 10 bases and J lost 1, with 19 bases in between. The full variable domain, its missing parts supplied by reference TRBV19 and TRBJ2-2, is DGGITQSPKYLFRKEGQNVTLSCEQNLNHDAMYWYRQDPGQGLRLIYYSQIVNDFQKGDIAEGYSVSREKKESFPLTVTSAQKNPTAFYLCATGGAKKMNTGELFFGEGSRLTVL.

The chain is built from TRBV7-2 and TRBJ2-7, with 12 bases aligning to TRBD2. Germline V gene sequence: CDR1 SGHTA, CDR2 FQGNSA. The V segment lost 6 bases and the J segment 7 bases; nucleotides outside the gene matches: 10. The CDR3 extends over 15 amino acids. The DNA of the CDR3 is TGTGCCAGCAGTTTTCAACTAGCGGGGGGAGAGGAGCAGTACTTC. Its translation is CASSFQLAGGEEQYF.

This rearrangement joins TRBV19 to TRBJ2-5; 9 bases fit TRBD2. The CDR3 consists of 15 residues. CDR1 LNHDA and CDR2 SQIVND come from the germline V gene (reference sequence). With 4 bases clipped from V and 2 bases from J, the junction kept 5 bases outside the gene matches. CDR3 amino acids: CASSRGTSGQETQYF. CDR3 in DNA: TGTGCCAGTAGTAGGGGTACTAGCGGGCAAGAGACCCAGTACTTC.

This chain joins TRBV5-5 and TRBJ1-5; possible D gene TRBD1, 6 bases. Trimming pared 0 bases from V and 5 bases from J, leaving 9 bases between. The germline gives CDR1 SGHKS, CDR2 YYEKEE (reference sequence). CDR3 length: 14 residues. CDR3 protein: CASSLGTDYQPQHF. DNA for the CDR3: TGTGCCAGCAGCTTGGGGACAGACTATCAGCCCCAGCATTTT.

The CDR3 bases are TGTGCCAGCAGACAGACAGCAGCTTACAATGAGCAGTTCTTC. Translated: CASRQTAAYNEQFF. This chain joins TRBV7-8 and TRBJ2-1; a weak D match, TRBD1 (5 bases). V gave up 6 bases and J gave up 4 bases, with 13 bases separating them. The CDR3 is 14 residues long. Germline CDR1 and CDR2: SGHVS and FQNEAQ.

J is TRBJ1-5 and V is TRBV18; D unresolved. This CDR3 is 14 amino acids long. V was shortened by 3 bases and J by 5 bases, with 11 bases between the two germline ends. The germline gives CDR1 KGHSH, CDR2 LQKENI. The DNA for the CDR3 is TGTGCCAGCTCACCGACTACCAGAGATCAGCCCCAGCATTTT. Its translation: CASSPTTRDQPQHF.

The J gene is TRBJ2-1, the V gene TRBV5-1; the match to TRBD2 covers 10 bases. V dropped 4 bases and J dropped 3; count of bases not matched to a gene: 4. The CDR3 runs 15 residues. CDR1 SGHRS and CDR2 YFSETQ come from the germline V gene. Here the CDR3 reads CASSKTSGYYNEQFF. The CDR3 DNA is TGCGCCAGCAGCAAGACTAGCGGGTACTACAATGAGCAGTTCTTC.

The chain recombines TRBV27 with TRBJ2-3, with TRBD2 matching 7 bases. This CDR3 is built from 17 residues. V trimming: 0 bases; J trimming: 2 bases; junction bases outside the gene matches: 8. CDR1 is MNHEY and CDR2 is SMNVEV in the germline V gene (reference sequence). CDR3 protein: CASSLSNRGVDTDTQYF. The CDR3 nucleotides read TGTGCCAGCAGTTTATCGAATCGGGGGGTAGACACAGATACGCAGTATTTT.

The chain employs TRBV27 and TRBJ2-3, with 8 bases identical to TRBD2. The ends lost 8 bases at V and 11 bases at J; junction bases unmatched: 18. The CDR3 extends over 15 amino acids. CDR1 and CDR2 from the germline V gene are MNHEY and SMNVEV (reference sequence). CDR3 DNA sequence: TGTGCCAGCTGCCTCCGCGGGAGGAAGGATCCGAGGCAGTATTTT. It is translated as CASCLRGRKDPRQYF.

The CDR3 reads CASSLTSLNTGELFF. DNA for the CDR3: TGTGCCAGCAGCTTAACTAGCTTGAACACCGGGGAGCTGTTTTTT. The chain couples TRBV7-2 to TRBJ2-2, with D possibly matching TRBD2 (6 bases). This CDR3 spans 15 amino acids. Trimming took 2 bases from V and 1 from J, leaving 8 bases between them. Germline loops: CDR1 SGHTA, CDR2 FQGNSA.

V and J are TRBV18 and TRBJ1-1, with 10 positions matching TRBD1. There are 16 residues in the CDR3. Looked up from germline, CDR1 is KGHSH and CDR2 is LQKENI. The J segment lost 2 bases and the V segment lost 9 bases, leaving 12 bases of the junction unmatched. In DNA form, the CDR3 reads TGTGCCAGTGCGGATCGACAGGGGGCGCAAAACACTGAAGCTTTCTTT. This gives the protein CASADRQGAQNTEAFF.

The rearrangement joins TRBV7-2 to TRBJ1-6; 8 bases map to TRBD1. Germline loops: CDR1 SGHTA, CDR2 FQGNSA. The CDR3 contains 14 residues. With 2 bases clipped from V and 8 bases from J, the junction kept 2 bases outside the gene matches. The CDR3 sequence is CASSLYRGDSPLHF. DNA for the CDR3: TGTGCCAGCAGCTTATACAGGGGGGATTCACCCCTCCACTTT.

This clone was seen a single time. J is TRBJ1-2 and V is TRBV30; possibly TRBD1 for D (6 bases). V was cut by 0 bases and J by 12 bases, with 20 bases left in between. The CDR3 covers 14 residues. Germline loops: CDR1 GTSNPN, CDR2 SVGIG (reference sequence). CDR3 in amino acids: CAWSVGGRGVQDTF. The CDR3 nucleotides are TGTGCCTGGAGTGTGGGGGGGCGAGGGGTACAGGACACCTTC.